These T cell receptor beta chains were read from a single sample in a study of cytomegalovirus exposure and HLA in healthy donors. This table comes from immunoSEQ multiplex PCR, and its TCRdb copy is limited to in-frame clones, with some not included. The top ten clones hold about 4.7% of a sample with 150,000 or so clones, 70% of them seen once. Sequenced sample: PBMCs. The receptor set was obtained from a man aged 18 to 30 in good health and CMV-seropositive. The CDR3 runs from the conserved cysteine through the conserved F or W. D genes are given only for firm matches. Only part of the rows carry a size: once, few, many, or a class if the clone is expanded.

length: 15; size: .; J: TRBJ2-6; D: .; V: TRBV27; DNA: TGTGCCAGCACCCAGGGGAGACATGGGGCCAACGTCCTGACTTTC; CDR3: CASTQGRHGANVLTF
length: 16; size: few; J: TRBJ1-5; D: .; V: TRBV18; DNA: TGTGCCAGCTCACCACGGGAGGCTTATAGCAATCAGCCCCAGCATTTT; CDR3: CASSPREAYSNQPQHF
length: 15; size: once; J: TRBJ1-2; D: .; V: TRBV30; DNA: TGTGCCTGGAGTAGGGGCTTAGACAGTCCCTATGGCTACACCTTC; CDR3: CAWSRGLDSPYGYTF
length: 14; size: .; J: TRBJ1-6; D: .; V: TRBV5-1; DNA: TGCGCCAGCAGCTTGGCAGGGGAGAATTCACCCCTCCACTTT; CDR3: CASSLAGENSPLHF
length: 14; size: .; J: TRBJ2-4; D: .; V: TRBV11-2; DNA: TGTGCCAGCAGCTTCCCGCGGGGCCGAAACATTCAGTACTTC; CDR3: CASSFPRGRNIQYF
length: 15; size: .; J: TRBJ2-5; D: TRBD1; V: TRBV30; DNA: TGTGCCTGGAGTGTAAGGAGAACAGGGGGCCCTGCCCAGTACTTC; CDR3: CAWSVRRTGGPAQYF
length: 15; size: once; J: TRBJ1-2; D: TRBD1; V: TRBV6-5; DNA: TGTGCCAGCAGTTACCTCCGACAGGGCAACTATGGCTACACCTTC; CDR3: CASSYLRQGNYGYTF
length: 16; size: .; J: TRBJ2-1; D: TRBD2; V: TRBV5-1; DNA: TGCGCCAGCAGCCCGGGACTAGCGGGAGTCTACAATGAGCAGTTCTTC; CDR3: CASSPGLAGVYNEQFF
length: 17; size: few; J: TRBJ2-3; D: TRBD2; V: TRBV9; DNA: TGTGCCAGCAGCGTAGAAGCGGGGGCCCTCTCCACAGATACGCAGTATTTT; CDR3: CASSVEAGALSTDTQYF
length: 14; size: .; J: TRBJ1-1; D: .; V: TRBV6-5; DNA: TGTGCCAGCAGCCCCGTCCAGGCGAACACTGAAGCTTTCTTT; CDR3: CASSPVQANTEAFF
length: 15; size: .; J: TRBJ1-2; D: .; V: TRBV5-1; DNA: TGCGCCAGCAGCTTGGGGGTACAGGAGAACTATGGCTACACCTTC; CDR3: CASSLGVQENYGYTF
length: 15; size: .; J: TRBJ1-3; D: .; V: TRBV30; DNA: TGTGCCTGGGGCCGGGGTGGGAGCAGTGGAAACACCATATATTTT; CDR3: CAWGRGGSSGNTIYF
length: 16; size: .; J: TRBJ1-5; D: TRBD1; V: TRBV25-1; DNA: TGTGCCAGCAGGGGCCCCCGACAGGGTACGGGTCAGCCCCAGCATTTT; CDR3: CASRGPRQGTGQPQHF
length: 14; size: .; J: TRBJ2-5; D: TRBD1; V: TRBV11-3; DNA: TGTGCCAGCAGTCGCCACAGGGGAGAAGAGACCCAGTACTTC; CDR3: CASSRHRGEETQYF
length: 14; size: .; J: TRBJ1-1; D: .; V: TRBV29-1; DNA: TGCAGCGTACGGGTTCGAGTGATGAACACTGAAGCTTTCTTT; CDR3: CSVRVRVMNTEAFF
length: 14; size: .; J: TRBJ2-2; D: .; V: TRBV27; DNA: TGTGCCACCTCCGGGACAACGAACACCGGGGAGCTGTTTTTT; CDR3: CATSGTTNTGELFF
length: 14; size: .; J: TRBJ1-2; D: TRBD1; V: TRBV27; DNA: TGTGCCAGCAGACCGGACAGGATTAACTATGGCTACACCTTC; CDR3: CASRPDRINYGYTF
length: 13; size: .; J: TRBJ1-1; D: .; V: TRBV6-5; DNA: TGTGCCAGCAGTTACAGGAGGGACACTGAAGCTTTCTTT; CDR3: CASSYRRDTEAFF
length: 14; size: .; J: TRBJ2-2; D: .; V: TRBV5-1; DNA: TGCGCCAGCAGCCCCGGGATCATGGTCGGGGAGCTGTTTTTT; CDR3: CASSPGIMVGELFF
length: 14; size: .; J: TRBJ1-2; D: TRBD1; V: TRBV7-2; DNA: TGTGCCAGCAGGTTAGGACAGGGAAACTATGGCTACACCTTC; CDR3: CASRLGQGNYGYTF
length: 13; size: .; J: TRBJ2-5; D: TRBD2; V: TRBV7-2; DNA: TGTGCCAGCAGCCCCGGACTAGCCGAGACCCAGTACTTC; CDR3: CASSPGLAETQYF
length: 16; size: few; J: TRBJ2-3; D: .; V: TRBV5-1; DNA: TGCGCCAGCAGCTTGAGGACCGGGACTAGCACAGATACGCAGTATTTT; CDR3: CASSLRTGTSTDTQYF
length: 16; size: .; J: TRBJ1-2; D: TRBD1; V: TRBV6-5; DNA: TGTGCCAGCAGTTCACCAAGGACAGGGGTGTACTATGGCTACACCTTC; CDR3: CASSSPRTGVYYGYTF